The T cell receptor beta chain described here comes from a study of cytomegalovirus exposure and HLA in healthy donors. Turning to this clone: Its antigen remains unknown.

Study-wide points: Fewer N-insertions (relative to the approximately 700-donor mean) were reportedly seen in an Asian-associated ancestry cluster in a later analysis.

Per germline, CDR1 SGHVS and CDR2 FQNEAQ. This CDR3 region has 12 residues. Trimming took 6 bases from V and 7 from J, leaving 12 bases between them. PCR amplification relied on 60 Vbeta primers (plus 13 Jbeta primers). Measured with immunoSEQ multiplex PCR; TCRdb has only the in-frame clones, and not every one. Of about 170,000 clones listed, approximately 70% are singletons. The TCR comes from a man aged 40-49 years in good health and CMV-seropositive. The genes are TRBV7-8 and TRBJ1-1; a weak D match, TRBD1 (5 bases). Sequences were obtained from PBMCs. This CDR3 reads CASSYGHREAFF. The DNA of the CDR3 is TGTGCCAGCAGTTATGGACACCGTGAAGCTTTCTTT.